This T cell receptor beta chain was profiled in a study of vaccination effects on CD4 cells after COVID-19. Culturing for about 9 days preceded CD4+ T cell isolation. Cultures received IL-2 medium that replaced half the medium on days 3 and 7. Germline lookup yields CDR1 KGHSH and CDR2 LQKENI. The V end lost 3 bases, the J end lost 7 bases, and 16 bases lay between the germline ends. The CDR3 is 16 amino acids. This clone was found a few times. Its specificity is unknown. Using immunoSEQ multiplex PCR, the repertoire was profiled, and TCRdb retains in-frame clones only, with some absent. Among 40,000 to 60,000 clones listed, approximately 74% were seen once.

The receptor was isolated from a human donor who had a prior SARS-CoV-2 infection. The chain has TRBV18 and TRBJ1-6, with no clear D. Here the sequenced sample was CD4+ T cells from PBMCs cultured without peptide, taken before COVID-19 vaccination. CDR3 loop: CASSPAWGGINSPLHF. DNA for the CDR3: TGTGCCAGCTCACCCGCCTGGGGAGGGATAAATTCACCCCTCCACTTT. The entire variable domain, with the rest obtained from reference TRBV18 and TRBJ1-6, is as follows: NAGVMQNPRHLVRRRGQEARLRCSPMKGHSHVYWYRQLPEEGLKFMVYLQKENIIDESGMPKERFSAEFPKEGPSILRIQQVVRGDSAAYFCASSPAWGGINSPLHFGNGTRLTVT.